This passage covers 8 T cell receptor beta chains from one sample sequenced in a study of technical replicates of blood from a handful of donors. Only in-frame clones appear in the TCRdb table, and some are missing; sequencing was by immunoSEQ multiplex PCR. The sample holds about 95,000 clones, roughly 95% seen once. The sample taken for sequencing was T cells isolated from PBMCs. Every receptor here comes from a human donor in good health.

The chain uses TRBV9 and TRBJ2-7, with 7 bases that match TRBD2. J was trimmed by 2 bases and V by 4 bases; bases with no gene match: 9. This CDR3 has 15 amino acids. CDR1 and CDR2 from the germline V gene are SGDLS and YYNGEE. The CDR3 nucleotides are TGTGCCAGCAGCAACGTAATCAGCGGGACCTACGAGCAGTACTTC. Its protein is CASSNVISGTYEQYF. The whole variable domain, remainder taken from reference TRBV9 and TRBJ2-7, is DSGVTQTPKHLITATGQRVTLRCSPRSGDLSVYWYQQSLDQGLQFLIQYYNGEERAKGNILERFSAQQFPDLHSELNLSSLELGDSALYFCASSNVISGTYEQYFGPGTRLTVT.

CDR3 residues: CASSSRHAYNEQFF. CDR3 coding DNA: TGTGCCAGCAGTTCCAGACACGCCTACAATGAGCAGTTCTTC. The chain carries TRBV27 and TRBJ2-1; D unclear. Trimming pared 4 bases from V and 2 bases from J, leaving 9 bases between. This CDR3 spans 14 amino acids. CDR1 and CDR2 from the germline V gene are MNHEY and SMNVEV (reference sequence).

The rearrangement joins TRBV5-1 to TRBJ2-3; D is ambiguous. The germline gives CDR1 SGHRS, CDR2 YFSETQ. V was clipped by 4 bases and J by 1 base, with 10 bases between them. The CDR3 consists of 14 residues. The CDR3 sequence is CASSPLTGTDTQYF. The CDR3 region has the DNA TGCGCCAGCAGCCCACTTACAGGCACAGATACGCAGTATTTT.

The chain is built from TRBV6-5 and TRBJ2-3; 9 nucleotides line up with TRBD1. The CDR3 spans 15 residues. With 5 bases clipped from V and 3 bases from J, the junction kept 6 bases outside the gene matches. Germline V gene lookup returns CDR1 MNHEY and CDR2 SVGAGI. The CDR3 region is CASSPVDRGTDTQYF. The CDR3 DNA reads as TGTGCCAGCAGTCCGGTAGACAGGGGGACAGATACGCAGTATTTT.

The V and J genes are TRBV18 and TRBJ2-3; 12 nucleotides align to TRBD2. Germline loops: CDR1 KGHSH, CDR2 LQKENI. V lost 4 bases to trimming and J lost 5 bases; unmatched junction nucleotides: 1. The CDR3 covers 14 residues. The CDR3 spells CASSQGLAGDTQYF. CDR3 nucleotide sequence: TGTGCCAGCTCACAGGGACTAGCGGGAGATACGCAGTATTTT. Full variable domain (remainder filled in from reference TRBV18 and TRBJ2-3): NAGVMQNPRHLVRRRGQEARLRCSPMKGHSHVYWYRQLPEEGLKFMVYLQKENIIDESGMPKERFSAEFPKEGPSILRIQQVVRGDSAAYFCASSQGLAGDTQYFGPGTRLTVL.

As for this clone: Germline and junction disagree at one end, which may indicate a read error. This chain connects TRBV13 to TRBJ1-4, with D maybe TRBD1 (6 bases). This CDR3 spans 14 amino acids. The germline gives CDR1 PRHDT, CDR2 FYEKMQ (reference sequence). CDR3 DNA: TGTGCCGGCAGCTTCAGGGGTACGAACGAAAAACTGTTTTTT. This translates into CAGSFRGTNEKLFF.

V is TRBV7-9 and J is TRBJ2-7; TRBD2 aligns across 8 bases. The CDR3 has 18 amino acids. The germline gives CDR1 SEHNR, CDR2 FQNEAQ (reference sequence). After removal of 7 bases from V and 5 bases from J, the junction contained 22 bases not matched to a gene. The CDR3 region is CASTSTILAGDIRDEQYF. The CDR3 DNA follows: TGTGCCAGCACCTCAACCATCCTAGCGGGCGATATTCGGGACGAGCAGTACTTC.

The V and J genes are TRBV9 and TRBJ2-2; TRBD1 aligns across 8 bases. This CDR3 is built from 16 residues. The germline gives CDR1 SGDLS, CDR2 YYNGEE. V dropped 0 bases and J dropped 4; count of bases not matched to a gene: 5. CDR3 DNA: TGTGCCAGCAGCGTAGGGACAGGGATCGGCACCGGGGAGCTGTTTTTT. Its translation is CASSVGTGIGTGELFF.